This T cell receptor (beta chain) was sequenced for a study of Graves' ophthalmopathy and Graves' hyperthyroidism. The study's findings and limits: The model's prediction of ophthalmopathy progression had about 70% sensitivity and around 77% specificity. Blood repertoires reportedly contained most expanded thyroid clonotypes above 0.001 frequency.

Patients were excluded if they had other autoimmune diseases or uncontrolled infections, and likewise if pregnancy or lactation applied. As diagnostic evidence, clinical symptoms, serum thyroxine, TRAb, thyroid ultrasound and orbital computed tomography were relied upon. Using RNA transcripts, the TCR beta CDR3 regions were amplified. In the first round, RT-PCR was carried out with HTBI primers, and a multiplex PCR formed the second round. TCRdb reanalysed the multiplex PCR reads using MiXCR and keeps one entry per CDR3 protein. There are roughly 230,000 distinct CDR3 sequences in the sample; about 22% occur only once, and roughly 40% lies in the top ten. As for this clonotype: Its antigen is still unknown.

Looked up from germline, CDR1 is LGHNT and CDR2 is FRNRAP. V dropped 6 bases and J dropped 7 bases, with 9 bases sitting between them. CDR3 length: 12 residues. Sequenced: peripheral blood. This clonotype was sampled from a woman aged 45-65 years with Graves' ophthalmopathy. The rearrangement joins TRBV12-5 to TRBJ2-2; D remains ambiguous. CDR3 protein: CASGPAFGELFF. As DNA, the CDR3 is TGTGCTAGTGGGCCGGCGTTCGGGGAGCTGTTTTTT.